The clone carrying this TCR beta chain turned up a few times. Attachment of unique molecular identifiers to individual cDNA molecules was performed. TCRdb itself ran the 5' RACE reads through MiXCR, one entry per CDR3 protein. The sample has roughly 46,000 distinct CDR3 sequences, around a tenth seen once; the top ten hold around 5.3%. In germline, CDR1 is MNHEY, CDR2 SVGEGT. The CDR3 is made up of 13 amino acids. With V trimmed by 5 bases and J by 2 bases, 2 bases remained unmatched. This specimen comes from a study of early T cells in non-severe SARS-CoV-2 infection. On the study more broadly: Chains were not paired, and sequencing was done on bulk RNA from unsorted whole blood.

The J gene is TRBJ2-7, the V gene TRBV6-2 or TRBV6-3; 8 nucleotides align to TRBD2. The specimen comprised whole blood, sampled at baseline. The sequence came from an adult who was a healthcare worker with PCR-confirmed SARS-CoV-2 infection or an uninfected control (not recorded which). The CDR3 loop is CASSRAGAYEQYF. DNA for the CDR3: TGTGCCAGCAGTCGAGCGGGAGCCTACGAGCAGTACTTC.